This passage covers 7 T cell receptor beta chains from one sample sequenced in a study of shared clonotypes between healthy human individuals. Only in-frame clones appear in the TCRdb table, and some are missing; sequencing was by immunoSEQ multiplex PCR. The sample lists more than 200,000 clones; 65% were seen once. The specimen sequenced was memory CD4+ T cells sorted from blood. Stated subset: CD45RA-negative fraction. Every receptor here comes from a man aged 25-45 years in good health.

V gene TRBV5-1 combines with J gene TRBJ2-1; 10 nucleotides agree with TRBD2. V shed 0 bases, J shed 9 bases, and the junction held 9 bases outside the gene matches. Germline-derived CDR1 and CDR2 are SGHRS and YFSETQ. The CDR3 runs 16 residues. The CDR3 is CASSLDPAGGPGEQFF. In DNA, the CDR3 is TGCGCCAGCAGCTTGGATCCAGCGGGAGGGCCGGGTGAGCAGTTCTTC.

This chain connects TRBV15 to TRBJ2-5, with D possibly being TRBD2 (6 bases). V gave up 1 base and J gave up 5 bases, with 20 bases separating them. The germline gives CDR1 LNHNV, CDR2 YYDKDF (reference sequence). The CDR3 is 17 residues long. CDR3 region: CATSRGSGGSTGETQYF. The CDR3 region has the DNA TGTGCCACCAGCAGAGGATCTGGAGGGAGCACGGGGGAGACCCAGTACTTC.

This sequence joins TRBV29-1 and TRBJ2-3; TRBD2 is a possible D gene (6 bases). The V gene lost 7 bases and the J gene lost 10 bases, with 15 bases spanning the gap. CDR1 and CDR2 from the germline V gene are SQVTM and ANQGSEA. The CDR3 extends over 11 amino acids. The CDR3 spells CSGNTAGPQYF. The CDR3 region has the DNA TGCAGCGGCAACACGGCGGGGCCGCAGTATTTT.

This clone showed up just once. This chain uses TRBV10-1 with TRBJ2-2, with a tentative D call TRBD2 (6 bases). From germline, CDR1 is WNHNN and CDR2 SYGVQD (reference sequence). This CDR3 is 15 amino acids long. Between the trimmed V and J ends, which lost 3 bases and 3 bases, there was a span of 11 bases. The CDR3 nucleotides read TGCGCCAGCAGTGAAATCTCGGGGGACACCGGGGAGCTGTTTTTT. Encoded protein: CASSEISGDTGELFF.

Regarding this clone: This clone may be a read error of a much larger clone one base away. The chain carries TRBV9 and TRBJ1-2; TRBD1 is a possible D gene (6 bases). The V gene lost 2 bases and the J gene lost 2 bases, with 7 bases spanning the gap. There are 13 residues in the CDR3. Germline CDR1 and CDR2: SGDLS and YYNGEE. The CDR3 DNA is TGTGCCAGCAGCGTGGACAGAAACTATGGCTACACCTTC. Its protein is CASSVDRNYGYTF.

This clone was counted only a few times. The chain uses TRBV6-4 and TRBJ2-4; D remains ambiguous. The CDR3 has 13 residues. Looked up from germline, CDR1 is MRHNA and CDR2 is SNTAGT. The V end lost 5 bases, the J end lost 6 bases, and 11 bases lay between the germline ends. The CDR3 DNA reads TGTGCCAGCAGTTCAACTGACACAAACATTCAGTACTTC. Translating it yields CASSSTDTNIQYF.

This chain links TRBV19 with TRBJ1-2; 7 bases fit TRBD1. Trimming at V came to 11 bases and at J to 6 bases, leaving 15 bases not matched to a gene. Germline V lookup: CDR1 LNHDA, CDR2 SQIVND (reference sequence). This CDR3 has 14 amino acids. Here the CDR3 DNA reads TGTGCCGCAGGGGGAGAACAGCCAGGTCATGGCTACACCTTC. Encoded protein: CAAGGEQPGHGYTF.